The table lists the clone carrying this T cell receptor (beta chain) with many counts. The antigen is not known. The read halts 3 residues ahead of the CDR3 end, with the missing end drawn from the germline J gene. This entry is derived from a study of T cell clonality in common variable immunodeficiency. Overall study results and limits: CVID subjects had higher TCRbeta clonality than healthy controls, most marked in about a third. Compared with controls, CVID subjects had fewer shared TCRbeta clones. In common variable immunodeficiency, TCR beta chains reportedly carried fewer deletions and N-nucleotide insertions.

Each donor provided about 5 to 9 ml of heparinized whole blood. Sequencing input was equivalent genomic DNA from CVID and controls. Assay: immunoSEQ multiplex PCR; the TCRdb copy retains only in-frame clones and omits some. The repertoire consists of about 33,000 clones, none detected only once. Germline CDR1 and CDR2: SGHDN and FVKESK. The CDR3 has 14 residues. V was cut by 4 bases and J by 4 bases, with 14 bases left in between. Input material: peripheral blood mononuclear cells. The receptor comes from a human donor with common variable immunodeficiency. V usage is TRBV14 and J usage is TRBJ2-7; D could derive from TRBD1 or TRBD2 (5 bases each). The sequenced part of the CDR3 DNA is TGTGCCAGCAGCCCTATGCGAGGGGTGTACGAG. Translating gives CASSPMRGVYE. The entire CDR3 protein reads CASSPMRGVYEQYF.